One T cell receptor beta chain is described in this entry. This may be a read error, as it is one base from a much larger clone. Without the conserved terminal phenylalanine or tryptophan, this CDR3 likely stems from a read error. TCRdb ran MiXCR on the RT-PCR reads and lists one entry per CDR3 protein. The profile shows about 700,000 distinct CDR3 sequences, approximately 15% of them singletons. This CDR3 contains 14 residues. Unmatched junction bases numbered 1, after V lost 3 bases and J lost 4 bases. From germline, CDR1 is SGHRS and CDR2 YFSETQ. The sequencing sample was made of memory CD4+ T cells from blood. The chain links TRBV5-1 to TRBJ1-4; the match to TRBD1 covers 9 bases. The origin of this receptor is a female donor in good health, serving as a healthy control. Here the CDR3 reads CASSSGQGNEKLFL. The CDR3, as DNA: TGCGCCAGCAGCTCGGGACAGGGTAATGAAAAACTGTTTCTT.